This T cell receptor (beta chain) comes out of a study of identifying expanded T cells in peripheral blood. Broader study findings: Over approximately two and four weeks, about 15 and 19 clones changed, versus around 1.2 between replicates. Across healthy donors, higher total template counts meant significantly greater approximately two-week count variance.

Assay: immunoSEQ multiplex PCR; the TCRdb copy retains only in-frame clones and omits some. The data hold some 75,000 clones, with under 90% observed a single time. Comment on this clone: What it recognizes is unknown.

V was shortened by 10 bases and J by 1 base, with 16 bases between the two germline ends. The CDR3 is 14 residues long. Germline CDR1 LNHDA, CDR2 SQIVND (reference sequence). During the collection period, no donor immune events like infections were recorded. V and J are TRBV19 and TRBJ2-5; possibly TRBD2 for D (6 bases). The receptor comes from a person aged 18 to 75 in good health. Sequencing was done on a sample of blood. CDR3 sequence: CATEDRGGQETQYF. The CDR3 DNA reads TGTGCCACCGAAGACCGGGGAGGCCAAGAGACCCAGTACTTC.